This T cell receptor (beta chain) stems from a study of blood T cells in healthy people across ages. Study outcomes and limitations: Leaving the PBMCs unsorted stopped any conclusive comparison of naive versus antigen-experienced cells. Possibly confounding the expanded clonotype changes was the fact that donor CMV status was unknown. Both naive CD4+ cell counts and diversity were greater in long-lived donors than in aged donors.

This clonotype was observed a handful of times. Its antigen remains unknown. This CDR3 region has 14 residues. From germline, CDR1 is SEHNR and CDR2 FQNEAQ (reference sequence). Unmatched junction bases numbered 11, after V lost 9 bases and J lost 5 bases. A sample-barcoded 5' primer and a J-beta primer mix were used in a second PCR of roughly 7 to 12 cycles. MiXCR, applied by TCRdb to the 5' RACE reads, yields one record per CDR3 protein. The sample records approximately 800,000 distinct CDR3 sequences, 58% being singletons. Isolation recovered at least 6 million PBMCs from every sample. The gene calls are TRBV7-9 and TRBJ2-5; 8 bases are a match to TRBD2. Material: blood. This TCR was sampled from a man aged 25-45 years in good health. DNA for the CDR3: TGTGCCAGTAGCCAAAGCGGGAGCAGGGAGACCCAGTACTTC. As protein: CASSQSGSRETQYF.